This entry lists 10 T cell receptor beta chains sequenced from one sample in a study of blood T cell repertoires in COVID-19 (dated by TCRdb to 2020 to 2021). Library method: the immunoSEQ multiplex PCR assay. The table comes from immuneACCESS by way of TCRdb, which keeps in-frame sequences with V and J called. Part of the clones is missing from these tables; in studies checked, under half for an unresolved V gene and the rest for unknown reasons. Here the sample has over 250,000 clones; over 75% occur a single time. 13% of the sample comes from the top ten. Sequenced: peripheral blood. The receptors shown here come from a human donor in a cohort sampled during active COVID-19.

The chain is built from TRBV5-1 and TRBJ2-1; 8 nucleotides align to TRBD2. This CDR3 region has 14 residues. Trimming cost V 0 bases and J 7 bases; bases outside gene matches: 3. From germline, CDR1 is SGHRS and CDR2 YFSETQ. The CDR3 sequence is CASSLETSANEQFF. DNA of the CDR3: TGCGCCAGCAGCTTGGAGACTAGCGCAAATGAGCAGTTCTTC. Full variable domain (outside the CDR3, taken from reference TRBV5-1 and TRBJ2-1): KAGVTQTPRYLIKTRGQQVTLSCSPISGHRSVSWYQQTPGQGLQFLFEYFSETQRNKGNFPGRFSGRQFSNSRSEMNVSTLELGDSALYLCASSLETSANEQFFGPGTRLTVL.

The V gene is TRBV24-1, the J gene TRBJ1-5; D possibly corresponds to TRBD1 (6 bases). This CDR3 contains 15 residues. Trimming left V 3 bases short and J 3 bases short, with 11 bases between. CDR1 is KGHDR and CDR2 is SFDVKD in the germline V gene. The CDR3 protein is CATSDRTVLNQPQHF. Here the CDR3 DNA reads TGTGCCACCAGTGATCGGACAGTCCTCAATCAGCCCCAGCATTTT.

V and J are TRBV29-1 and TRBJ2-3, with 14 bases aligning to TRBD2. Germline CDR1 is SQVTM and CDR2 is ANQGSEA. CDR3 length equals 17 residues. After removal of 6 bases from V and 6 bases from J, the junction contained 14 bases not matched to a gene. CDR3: CSVKRTSGRSVADTQYF. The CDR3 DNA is TGCAGCGTGAAAAGGACTAGCGGGAGGTCCGTCGCGGATACGCAGTATTTT.

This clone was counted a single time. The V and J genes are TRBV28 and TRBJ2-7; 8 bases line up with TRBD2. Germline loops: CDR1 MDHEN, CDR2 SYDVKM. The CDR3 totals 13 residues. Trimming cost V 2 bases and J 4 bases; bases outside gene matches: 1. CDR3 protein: CASSLGTRYEQYF. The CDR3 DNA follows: TGTGCCAGCAGTTTAGGGACTAGGTACGAGCAGTACTTC.

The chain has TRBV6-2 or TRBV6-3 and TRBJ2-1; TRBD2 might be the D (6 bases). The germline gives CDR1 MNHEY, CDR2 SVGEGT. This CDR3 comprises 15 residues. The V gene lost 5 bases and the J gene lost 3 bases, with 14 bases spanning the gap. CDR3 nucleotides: TGTGCCAGCAGTGCGCCTAGCGATTTCTACAATGAGCAGTTCTTC. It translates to CASSAPSDFYNEQFF.

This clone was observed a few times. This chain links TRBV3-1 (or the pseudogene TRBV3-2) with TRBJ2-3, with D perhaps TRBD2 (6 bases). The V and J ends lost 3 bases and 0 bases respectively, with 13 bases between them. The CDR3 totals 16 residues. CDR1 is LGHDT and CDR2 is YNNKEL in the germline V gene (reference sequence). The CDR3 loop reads CASSHLGGWSTDTQYF. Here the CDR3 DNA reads TGTGCCAGCAGCCACCTTGGGGGGTGGAGCACAGATACGCAGTATTTT.

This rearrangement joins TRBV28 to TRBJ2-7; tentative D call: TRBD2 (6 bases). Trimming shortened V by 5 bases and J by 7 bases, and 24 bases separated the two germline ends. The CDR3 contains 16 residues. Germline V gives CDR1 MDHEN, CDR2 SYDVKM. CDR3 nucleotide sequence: TGTGCCAGCAGTACCCCCCGGATAGCGGATCCATGGGAGCAGTACTTC. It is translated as CASSTPRIADPWEQYF.

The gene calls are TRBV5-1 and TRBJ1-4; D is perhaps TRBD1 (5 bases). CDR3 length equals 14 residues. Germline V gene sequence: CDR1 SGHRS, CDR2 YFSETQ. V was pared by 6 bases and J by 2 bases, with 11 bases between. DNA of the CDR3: TGCGCCAGCACAGACAGTTTGACTAATGAAAAACTGTTTTTT. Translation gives CASTDSLTNEKLFF.

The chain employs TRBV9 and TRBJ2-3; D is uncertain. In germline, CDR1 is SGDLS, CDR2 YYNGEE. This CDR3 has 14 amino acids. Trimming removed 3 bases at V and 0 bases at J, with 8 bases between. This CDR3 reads CASSAVGSTDTQYF. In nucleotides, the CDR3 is TGTGCCAGCAGCGCCGTCGGGAGCACAGATACGCAGTATTTT.

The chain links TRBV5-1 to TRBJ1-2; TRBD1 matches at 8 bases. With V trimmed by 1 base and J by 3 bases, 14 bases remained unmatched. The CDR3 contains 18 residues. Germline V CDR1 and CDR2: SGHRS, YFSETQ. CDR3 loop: CASSLTSTPGQGHYGYTF. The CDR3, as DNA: TGCGCCAGCAGCTTGACTTCCACCCCAGGACAGGGACACTATGGCTACACCTTC.